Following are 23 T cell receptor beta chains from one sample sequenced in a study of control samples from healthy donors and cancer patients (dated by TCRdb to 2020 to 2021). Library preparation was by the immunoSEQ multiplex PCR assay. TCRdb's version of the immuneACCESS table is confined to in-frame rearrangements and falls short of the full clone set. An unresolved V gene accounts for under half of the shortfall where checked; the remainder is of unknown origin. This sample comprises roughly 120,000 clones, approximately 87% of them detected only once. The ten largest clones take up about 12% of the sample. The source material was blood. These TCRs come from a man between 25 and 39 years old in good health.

For the CDR3, the DNA is TGCGCCAGCAGCTCGAGGGGGCTCAGGGGGGACACCATATATTTT. The encoded protein is CASSSRGLRGDTIYF. The chain employs TRBV5-1 and TRBJ1-3; 7 bases agree with TRBD1. V was pared by 3 bases and J by 8 bases, with 11 bases of the junction left unmatched. Germline V CDR1 and CDR2: SGHRS, YFSETQ. There are 15 residues in the CDR3.

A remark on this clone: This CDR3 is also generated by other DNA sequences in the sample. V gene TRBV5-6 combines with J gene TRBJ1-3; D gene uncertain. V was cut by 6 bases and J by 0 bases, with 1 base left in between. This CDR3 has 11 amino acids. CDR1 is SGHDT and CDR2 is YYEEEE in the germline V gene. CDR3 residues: CASTSGNTIYF. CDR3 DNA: TGTGCCAGCACCTCTGGAAACACCATATATTTT.

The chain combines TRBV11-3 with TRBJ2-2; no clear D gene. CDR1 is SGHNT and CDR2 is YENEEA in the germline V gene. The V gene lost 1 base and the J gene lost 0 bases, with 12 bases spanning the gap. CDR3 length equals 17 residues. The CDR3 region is CASSLGGWRTNTGELFF. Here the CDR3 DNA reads TGTGCCAGCAGCTTAGGTGGGTGGCGTACGAACACCGGGGAGCTGTTTTTT. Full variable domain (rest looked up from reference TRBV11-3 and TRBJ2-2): EAGVVQSPRYKIIEKKQPVAFWCNPISGHNTLYWYLQNLGQGPELLIRYENEEAVDDSQLPKDRFSAERLKGVDSTLKIQPAELGDSAVYLCASSLGGWRTNTGELFFGEGSRLTVL.

The CDR3 coding sequence is TGCGCCAGCAGCCAACCGGGACAGGGGGGTCCAGATACGCAGTATTTT. Translated: CASSQPGQGGPDTQYF. The chain joins TRBV4-1 to TRBJ2-3, with 11 bases lining up with TRBD1. From germline, CDR1 is MGHRA and CDR2 YSYEKL. Losses at the gene ends were 2 bases for V and 4 bases for J; bases not matched to a gene: 5. The CDR3 length is 16 residues.

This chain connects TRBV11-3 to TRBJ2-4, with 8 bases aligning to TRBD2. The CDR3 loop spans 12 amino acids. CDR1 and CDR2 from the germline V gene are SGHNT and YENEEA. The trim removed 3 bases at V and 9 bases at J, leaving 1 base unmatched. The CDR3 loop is CASSFGGAIQYF. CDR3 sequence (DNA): TGTGCCAGCAGCTTCGGGGGGGCCATTCAGTACTTC.

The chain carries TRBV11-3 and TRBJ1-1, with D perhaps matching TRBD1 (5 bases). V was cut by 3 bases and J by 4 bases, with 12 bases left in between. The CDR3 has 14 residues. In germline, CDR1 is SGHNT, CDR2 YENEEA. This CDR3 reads CASSLPLRGTEAFF. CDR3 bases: TGTGCCAGCAGCTTGCCCCTGAGGGGCACTGAAGCTTTCTTT.

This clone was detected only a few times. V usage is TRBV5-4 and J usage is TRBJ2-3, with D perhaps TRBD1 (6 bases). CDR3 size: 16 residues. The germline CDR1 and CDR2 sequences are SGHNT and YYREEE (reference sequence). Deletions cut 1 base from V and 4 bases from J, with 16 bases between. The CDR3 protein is CASSLKVGANADTQYF. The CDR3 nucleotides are TGTGCCAGCAGCTTGAAGGTGGGGGCCAACGCAGATACGCAGTATTTT.

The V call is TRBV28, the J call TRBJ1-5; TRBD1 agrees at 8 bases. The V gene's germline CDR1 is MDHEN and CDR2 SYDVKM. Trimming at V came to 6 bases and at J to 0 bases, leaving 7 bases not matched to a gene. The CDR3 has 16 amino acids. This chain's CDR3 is CASRATGVYSNQPQHF. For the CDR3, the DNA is TGTGCCAGCAGAGCGACAGGGGTTTATAGCAATCAGCCCCAGCATTTT.

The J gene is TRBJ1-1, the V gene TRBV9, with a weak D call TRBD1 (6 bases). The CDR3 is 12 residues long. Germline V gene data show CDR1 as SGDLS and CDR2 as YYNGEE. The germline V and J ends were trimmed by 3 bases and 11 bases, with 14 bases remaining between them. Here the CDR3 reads CASSAQGRAAFF. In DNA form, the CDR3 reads TGTGCCAGCAGCGCTCAGGGGAGGGCGGCTTTCTTT. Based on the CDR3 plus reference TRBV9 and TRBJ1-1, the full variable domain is DSGVTQTPKHLITATGQRVTLRCSPRSGDLSVYWYQQSLDQGLQFLIQYYNGEERAKGNILERFSAQQFPDLHSELNLSSLELGDSALYFCASSAQGRAAFFGQGTRLTVV.

The CDR3 loop reads CASSLAMGDGTYEQYF. The DNA for the CDR3 is TGTGCCAGCAGCTTAGCGATGGGGGATGGGACCTACGAGCAGTACTTC. The chain uses TRBV7-9 and TRBJ2-7; D may match TRBD1 or TRBD2 (5 bases each). From germline, CDR1 is SEHNR and CDR2 FQNEAQ (reference sequence). Trimming stripped 0 bases from V and 2 bases from J, with 14 bases between. The CDR3 length is 16 residues.

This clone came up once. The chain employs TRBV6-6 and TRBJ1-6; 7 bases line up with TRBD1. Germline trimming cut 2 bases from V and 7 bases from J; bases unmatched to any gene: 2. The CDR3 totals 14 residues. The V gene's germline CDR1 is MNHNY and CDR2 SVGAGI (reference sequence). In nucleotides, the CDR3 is TGTGCCAGCAGTTACAGGGGGCGGAATTCACCCCTCCACTTT. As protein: CASSYRGRNSPLHF.

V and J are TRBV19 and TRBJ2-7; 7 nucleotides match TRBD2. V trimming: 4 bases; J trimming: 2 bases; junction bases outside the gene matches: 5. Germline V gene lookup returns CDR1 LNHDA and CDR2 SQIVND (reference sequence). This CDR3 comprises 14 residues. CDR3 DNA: TGTGCCAGTAGTACTACAGCGGGGACCTACGAGCAGTACTTC. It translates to CASSTTAGTYEQYF.

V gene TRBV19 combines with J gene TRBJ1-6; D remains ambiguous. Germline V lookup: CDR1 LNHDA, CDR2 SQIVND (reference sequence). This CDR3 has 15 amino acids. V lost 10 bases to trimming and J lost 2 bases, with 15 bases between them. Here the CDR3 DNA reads TGTGCCACCGCTGCGGGGAGTACCTATAATTCACCCCTCCACTTT. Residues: CATAAGSTYNSPLHF. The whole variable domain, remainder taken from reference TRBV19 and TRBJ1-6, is DGGITQSPKYLFRKEGQNVTLSCEQNLNHDAMYWYRQDPGQGLRLIYYSQIVNDFQKGDIAEGYSVSREKKESFPLTVTSAQKNPTAFYLCATAAGSTYNSPLHFGNGTRLTVT.

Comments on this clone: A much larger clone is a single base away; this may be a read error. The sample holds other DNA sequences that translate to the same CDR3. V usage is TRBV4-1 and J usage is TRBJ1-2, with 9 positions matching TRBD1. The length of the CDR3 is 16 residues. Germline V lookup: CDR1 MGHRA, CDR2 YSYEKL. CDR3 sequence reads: CPSSHGRGGQGEGYTF. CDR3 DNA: TGCCCCAGCAGCCACGGGCGGGGGGGACAGGGTGAAGGCTACACCTTC.

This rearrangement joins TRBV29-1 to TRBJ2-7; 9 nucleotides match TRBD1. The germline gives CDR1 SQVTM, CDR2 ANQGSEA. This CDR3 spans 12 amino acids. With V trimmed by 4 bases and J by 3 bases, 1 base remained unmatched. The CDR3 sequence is CSVGQGDYEQYF. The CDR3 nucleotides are TGCAGCGTTGGACAGGGGGACTACGAGCAGTACTTC.

In nucleotides, the CDR3 is TGCGCCAGCAGCACTGGACAGGGTTTAAACAATGAGCAGTTCTTC. It codes for CASSTGQGLNNEQFF. V and J are TRBV4-1 and TRBJ2-1, with TRBD1 identical over 8 bases. CDR3 length: 15 amino acids. V was clipped by 5 bases and J by 5 bases; unmatched bases: 8. CDR1 MGHRA and CDR2 YSYEKL come from the germline V gene.

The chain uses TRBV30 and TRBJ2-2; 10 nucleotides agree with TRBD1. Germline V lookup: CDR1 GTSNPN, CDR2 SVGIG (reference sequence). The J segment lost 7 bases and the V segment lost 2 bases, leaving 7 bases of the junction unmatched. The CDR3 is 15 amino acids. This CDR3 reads CAWSSGQGVVGELFF. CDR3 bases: TGTGCCTGGAGTTCTGGACAGGGGGTCGTCGGGGAGCTGTTTTTT.

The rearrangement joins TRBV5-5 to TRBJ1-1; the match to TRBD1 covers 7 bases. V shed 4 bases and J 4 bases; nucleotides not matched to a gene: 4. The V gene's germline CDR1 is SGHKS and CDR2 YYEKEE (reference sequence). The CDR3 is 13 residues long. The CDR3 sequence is CASSLYRGTEAFF. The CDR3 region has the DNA TGTGCCAGCAGCCTGTACAGGGGCACTGAAGCTTTCTTT.

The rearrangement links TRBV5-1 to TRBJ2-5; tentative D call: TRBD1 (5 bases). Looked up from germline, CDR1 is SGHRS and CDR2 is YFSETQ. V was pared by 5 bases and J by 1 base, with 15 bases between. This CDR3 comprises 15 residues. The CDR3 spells CASSPTQGFQETQYF. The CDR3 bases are TGCGCCAGCAGTCCCACCCAGGGTTTCCAAGAGACCCAGTACTTC.

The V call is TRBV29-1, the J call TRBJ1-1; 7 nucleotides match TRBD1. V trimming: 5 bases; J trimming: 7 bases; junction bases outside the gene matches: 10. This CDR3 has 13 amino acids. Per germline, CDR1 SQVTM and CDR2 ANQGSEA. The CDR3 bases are TGCAGCGTTTCTTTGGGAAGACAGGGTGAAGCTTTCTTT. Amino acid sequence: CSVSLGRQGEAFF.

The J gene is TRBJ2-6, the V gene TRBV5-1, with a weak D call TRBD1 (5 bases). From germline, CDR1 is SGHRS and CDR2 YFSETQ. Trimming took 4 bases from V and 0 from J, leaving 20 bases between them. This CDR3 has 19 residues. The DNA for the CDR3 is TGCGCCAGCAGCACATACGACAGCACAAGCATCTCTGGGGCCAACGTCCTGACTTTC. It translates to CASSTYDSTSISGANVLTF.

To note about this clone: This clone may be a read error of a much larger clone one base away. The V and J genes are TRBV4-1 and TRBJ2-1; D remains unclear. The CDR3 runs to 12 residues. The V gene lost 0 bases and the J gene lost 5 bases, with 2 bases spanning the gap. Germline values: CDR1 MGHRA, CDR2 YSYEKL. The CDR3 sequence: CASSQENNEQFF. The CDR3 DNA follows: TGCGCCAGCAGCCAAGAGAACAATGAGCAGTTCTTC.

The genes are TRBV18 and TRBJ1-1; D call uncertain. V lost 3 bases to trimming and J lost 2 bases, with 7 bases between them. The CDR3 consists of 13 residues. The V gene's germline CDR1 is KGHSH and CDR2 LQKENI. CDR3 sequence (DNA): TGTGCCAGCTCACCGAATCGTAACACTGAAGCTTTCTTT. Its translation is CASSPNRNTEAFF.